This TCR beta chain was recovered during a study of control samples from healthy donors and cancer patients. Sequencing used immunoSEQ multiplex PCR; TCRdb keeps in-frame clones, though not all of them. The table includes around 110,000 clones, over 75% detected once. The J segment lost 0 bases and the V segment lost 7 bases, leaving 7 bases of the junction unmatched. The CDR3 extends over 16 amino acids. From germline, CDR1 is MDHEN and CDR2 SYDVKM. Sequencing was done on a sample of PBMCs. The receptor was isolated from a woman aged 50 to 65 with colorectal cancer. J is TRBJ1-3 and V is TRBV28; 9 bases are a match to TRBD1. CDR3 residues: CASIEQGAFSGNTIYF. In DNA form, the CDR3 reads TGTGCCAGCATAGAACAGGGGGCCTTCTCTGGAAACACCATATATTTT. The entire variable domain, with the rest obtained from reference TRBV28 and TRBJ1-3, is as follows: DVKVTQSSRYLVKRTGEKVFLECVQDMDHENMFWYRQDPGLGLRLIYFSYDVKMKEKGDIPEGYSVSREKKERFSLILESASTNQTSMYLCASIEQGAFSGNTIYFGEGSWLTVV.